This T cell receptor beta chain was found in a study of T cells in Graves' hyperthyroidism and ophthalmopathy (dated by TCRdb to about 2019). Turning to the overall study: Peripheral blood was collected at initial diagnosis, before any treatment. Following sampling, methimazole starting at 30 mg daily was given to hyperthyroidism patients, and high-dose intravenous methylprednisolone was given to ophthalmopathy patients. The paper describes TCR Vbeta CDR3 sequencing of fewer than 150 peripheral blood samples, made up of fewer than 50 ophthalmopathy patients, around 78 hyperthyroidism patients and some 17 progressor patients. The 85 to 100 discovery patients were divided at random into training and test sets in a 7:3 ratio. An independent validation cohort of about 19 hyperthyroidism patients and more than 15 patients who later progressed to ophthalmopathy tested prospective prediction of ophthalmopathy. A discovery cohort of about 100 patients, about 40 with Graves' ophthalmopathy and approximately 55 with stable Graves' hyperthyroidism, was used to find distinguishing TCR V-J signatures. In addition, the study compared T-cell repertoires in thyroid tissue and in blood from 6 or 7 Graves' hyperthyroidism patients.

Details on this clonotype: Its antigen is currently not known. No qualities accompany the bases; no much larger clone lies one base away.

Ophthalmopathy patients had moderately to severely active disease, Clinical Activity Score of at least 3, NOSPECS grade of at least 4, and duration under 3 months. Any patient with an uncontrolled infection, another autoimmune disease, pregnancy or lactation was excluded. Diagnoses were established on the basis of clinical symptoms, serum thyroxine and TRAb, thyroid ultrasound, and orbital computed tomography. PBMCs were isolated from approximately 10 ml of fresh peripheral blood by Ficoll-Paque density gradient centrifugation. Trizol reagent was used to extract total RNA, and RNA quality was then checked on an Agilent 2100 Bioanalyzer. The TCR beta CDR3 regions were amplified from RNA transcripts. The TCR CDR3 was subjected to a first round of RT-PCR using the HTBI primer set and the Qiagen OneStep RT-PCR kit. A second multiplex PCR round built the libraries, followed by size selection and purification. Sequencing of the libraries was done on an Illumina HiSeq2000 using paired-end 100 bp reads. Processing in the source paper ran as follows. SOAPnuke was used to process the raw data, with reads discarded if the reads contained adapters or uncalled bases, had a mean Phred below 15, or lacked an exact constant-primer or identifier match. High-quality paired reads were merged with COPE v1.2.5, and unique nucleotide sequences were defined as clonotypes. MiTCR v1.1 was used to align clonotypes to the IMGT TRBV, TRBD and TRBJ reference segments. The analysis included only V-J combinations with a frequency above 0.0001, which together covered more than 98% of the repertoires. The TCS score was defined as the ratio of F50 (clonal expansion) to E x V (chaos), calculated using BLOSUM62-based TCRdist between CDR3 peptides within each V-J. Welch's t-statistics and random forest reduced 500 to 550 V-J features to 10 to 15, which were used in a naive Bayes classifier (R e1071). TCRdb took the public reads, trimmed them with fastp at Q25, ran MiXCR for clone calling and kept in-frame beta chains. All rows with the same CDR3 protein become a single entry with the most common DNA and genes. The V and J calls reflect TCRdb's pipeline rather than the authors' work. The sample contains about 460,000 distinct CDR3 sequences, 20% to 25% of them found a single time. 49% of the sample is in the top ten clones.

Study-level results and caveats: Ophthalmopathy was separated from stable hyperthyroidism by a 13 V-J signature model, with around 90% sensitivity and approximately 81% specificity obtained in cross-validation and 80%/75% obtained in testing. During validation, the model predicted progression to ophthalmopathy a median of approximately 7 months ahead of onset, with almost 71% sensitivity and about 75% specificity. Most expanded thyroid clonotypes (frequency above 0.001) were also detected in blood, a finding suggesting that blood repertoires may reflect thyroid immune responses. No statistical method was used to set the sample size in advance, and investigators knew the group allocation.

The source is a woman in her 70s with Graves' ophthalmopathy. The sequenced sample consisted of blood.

The DNA sequence is given as TGTGCCAGCAGTTTCGGGGCAGGGGTTCCGTACGAGCAGTACTTC. It translates to CASSFGAGVPYEQYF. The rearrangement combines TRBV28 with TRBJ2-7, and the D gene may be TRBD1, 6 bases matching. Trimming takes 3 bases from V and 4 bases from J, and the germline ends sit 16 bases apart. The germline V gene encodes CDR1 MDHEN and CDR2 SYDVKM. The cysteine opens and the phenylalanine closes a CDR3 of 15 amino acids. Only CDR3 DNA is held: 45 bases, read in frame from base 1.